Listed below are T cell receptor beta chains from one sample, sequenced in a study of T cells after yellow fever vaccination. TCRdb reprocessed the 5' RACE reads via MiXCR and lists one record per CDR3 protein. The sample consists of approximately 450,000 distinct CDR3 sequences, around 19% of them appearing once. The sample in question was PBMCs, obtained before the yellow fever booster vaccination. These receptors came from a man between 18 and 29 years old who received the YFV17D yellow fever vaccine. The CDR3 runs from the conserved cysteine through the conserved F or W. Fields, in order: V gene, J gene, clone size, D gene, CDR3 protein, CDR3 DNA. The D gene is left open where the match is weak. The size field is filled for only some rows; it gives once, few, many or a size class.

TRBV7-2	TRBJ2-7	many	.	CASSLNQRDVEYF	TGTGCCAGCAGCTTAAATCAAAGGGATGTGGAGTACTTC
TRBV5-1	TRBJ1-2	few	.	CASRLEYRRSHGYTF	TGCGCCAGCAGGCTTGAGTACAGAAGGTCCCATGGCTACACCTTC
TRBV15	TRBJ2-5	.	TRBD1	CATSRLEGQGVMETQYF	TGTGCCACCAGCAGATTGGAGGGACAGGGGGTTATGGAGACCCAGTACTTC
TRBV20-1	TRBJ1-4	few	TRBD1	CSASSGTGDEKLFF	TGCAGTGCCAGTTCCGGGACAGGGGATGAAAAACTGTTTTTT
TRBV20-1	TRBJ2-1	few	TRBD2	CSASGTSGPGVF	TGCAGTGCATCCGGGACTAGCGGCCCCGGGGTCTTC
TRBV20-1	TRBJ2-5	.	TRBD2	CSAWRTSGETQYF	TGCAGTGCTTGGAGGACTAGCGGAGAGACCCAGTACTTC
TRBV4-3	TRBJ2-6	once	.	CASSQYSGANVLTF	TGCGCCAGCAGCCAGTATTCTGGGGCCAACGTCCTGACTTTC
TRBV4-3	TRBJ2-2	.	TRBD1	CASSNRGNTGELFF	TGCGCCAGCAGTAACAGGGGGAACACCGGGGAGCTGTTTTTT
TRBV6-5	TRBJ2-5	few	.	CASSYSSGETQYF	TGTGCCAGCAGTTACTCGAGCGGGGAGACCCAGTACTTC
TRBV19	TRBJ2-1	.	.	CASTQLQGGEQFF	TGTGCCAGTACCCAGCTACAGGGAGGGGAGCAGTTCTTC
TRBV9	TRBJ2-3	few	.	CASSGPLDTQYF	TGTGCCAGCAGCGGCCCTCTAGATACGCAGTATTTT
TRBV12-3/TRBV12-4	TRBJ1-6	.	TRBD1	CASSPRAGTVIPSPLHF	TGTGCCAGCAGTCCCAGAGCCGGGACAGTAATTCCTTCACCCCTCCACTTT
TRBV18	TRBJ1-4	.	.	CASSPPGQPIYEKLFF	TGTGCCAGCTCACCACCGGGGCAACCGATTTATGAAAAACTGTTTTTT
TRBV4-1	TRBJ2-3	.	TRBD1	CASSRITGGGTDTQYF	TGCGCCAGCAGCCGTATTACAGGGGGCGGAACAGATACGCAGTATTTT
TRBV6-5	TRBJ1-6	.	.	CASSYLVFNSPLHF	TGTGCCAGCAGTTACTTGGTCTTTAATTCACCCCTCCACTTT
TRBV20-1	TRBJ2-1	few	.	CSAVLGGNEQFF	TGCAGTGCTGTCCTCGGTGGCAATGAGCAGTTCTTC
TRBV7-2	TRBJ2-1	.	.	CASSQNWPSSYNEQFF	TGTGCCAGCAGCCAGAATTGGCCTAGCTCCTACAATGAGCAGTTCTTC
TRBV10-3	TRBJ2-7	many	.	CAISESYQTYEQYF	TGTGCCATCAGTGAGTCGTATCAGACCTACGAGCAGTACTTC
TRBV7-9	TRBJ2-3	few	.	CASSFFGAGITDTQYF	TGTGCCAGCAGCTTCTTCGGGGCTGGTATAACAGATACGCAGTATTTT
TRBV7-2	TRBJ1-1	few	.	CASSPQQFNTEAFF	TGTGCCAGCAGCCCCCAACAGTTTAACACTGAAGCTTTCTTT
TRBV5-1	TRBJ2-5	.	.	CASMSARRGQETQYF	TGCGCCAGCATGAGTGCCAGACGGGGGCAAGAGACCCAGTACTTC
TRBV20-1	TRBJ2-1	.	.	CSARAVSSYNEQFF	TGCAGTGCTAGAGCTGTGAGCTCCTACAATGAGCAGTTCTTC
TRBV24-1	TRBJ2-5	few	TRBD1	CATSDRGGGGETQYF	TGTGCCACCAGTGATCGAGGGGGCGGTGGAGAGACCCAGTACTTC
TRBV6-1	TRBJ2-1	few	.	CASSERQSNEQFF	TGTGCCAGCAGTGAAAGGCAGAGCAATGAGCAGTTCTTC
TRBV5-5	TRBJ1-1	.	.	CASSWGRLAAEAFF	TGTGCCAGCAGCTGGGGACGGCTTGCGGCTGAAGCTTTCTTT
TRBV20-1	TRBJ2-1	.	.	CSASLATAHPPGEQFF	TGCAGTGCTAGCCTGGCGACGGCGCACCCCCCCGGTGAGCAGTTCTTC
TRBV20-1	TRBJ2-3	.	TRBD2	CSARPVGGGFDTQYF	TGCAGTGCTAGGCCAGTGGGCGGGGGGTTCGATACGCAGTATTTT
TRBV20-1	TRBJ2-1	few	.	CSARPDRGEDRHPPYNEQFF	TGCAGTGCTAGGCCCGACCGGGGTGAGGACAGACACCCTCCCTACAATGAGCAGTTCTTC
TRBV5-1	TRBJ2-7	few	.	CASSLASGSQREQYF	TGCGCCAGCAGCTTGGCCTCGGGGTCGCAGCGTGAGCAGTACTTC
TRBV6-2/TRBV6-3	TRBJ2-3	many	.	CASSGVPDSTDTQYF	TGTGCCAGCAGCGGAGTTCCTGACAGCACAGATACGCAGTATTTT
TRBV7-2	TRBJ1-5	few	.	CASSSSSNQPQHF	TGTGCCAGCAGCTCAAGTAGCAATCAGCCCCAGCATTTT
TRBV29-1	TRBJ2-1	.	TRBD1	CSVGQGASMGNEQFF	TGCAGCGTGGGACAGGGGGCTAGTATGGGTAATGAGCAGTTCTTC
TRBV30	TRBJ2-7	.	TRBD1	CAWSAGTGGVDEQYF	TGTGCCTGGAGTGCCGGGACAGGGGGTGTCGACGAGCAGTACTTC